Shown below are 20 T cell receptor beta chains from a single sample sequenced in a study of Graves' ophthalmopathy and Graves' hyperthyroidism. RNA transcripts were the source from which TCR beta CDR3 regions were amplified. HTBI primers primed a first-round RT-PCR, and a second-round multiplex PCR followed. Each CDR3 protein gets one entry after TCRdb re-called the multiplex PCR reads with MiXCR. This table has approximately 460,000 distinct CDR3 sequences, 13% to 15% appearing once. The source material was blood. The receptors come from a woman in her twenties or thirties with Graves' ophthalmopathy.

Notes on this clonotype: This may be a read error, as it is one base from a much larger clone. The chain links TRBV6-1 to TRBJ2-5; D is unclear. The CDR3 totals 14 residues. From germline, CDR1 is MNHNS and CDR2 SASEGT. CDR3 protein: CVSSEKRARETQYF. The CDR3 DNA reads as TGTGTCAGCAGTGAAAAAAGAGCGCGGGAGACCCAGTACTTC.

This clonotype occurred many times. The V call is TRBV3-1, the J call TRBJ1-1; possible D gene TRBD1, 6 bases. The CDR3 has 14 amino acids. Trimming removed 0 bases at V and 2 bases at J, with 7 bases between. Per germline, CDR1 LGHDT and CDR2 YNNKEL (reference sequence). CDR3 bases: TGTGCCAGCAGCCAAGAGGGGGGCAACACTGAAGCTTTCTTT. This codes for CASSQEGGNTEAFF.

This clonotype was counted at least ten times. The J gene is TRBJ1-6, the V gene TRBV6-4; TRBD1 matches at 7 bases. V lost 0 bases and J lost 7; bases outside the gene matches: 0. The CDR3 sequence is 14 residues long. Looked up from germline, CDR1 is MRHNA and CDR2 is SNTAGT. CDR3 amino acids: CASSDSGGNSPLHF. For the CDR3, the DNA is TGTGCCAGCAGTGACTCAGGGGGCAATTCACCCCTCCACTTT.

This clonotype was observed many times. This chain links TRBV11-2 with TRBJ2-2; no definite D call. V was trimmed by 5 bases and J by 1 base, leaving 5 bases between them. CDR1 is SGHAT, CDR2 FQNNGV, per germline. The CDR3 runs 13 residues. The DNA of the CDR3 is TGTGCCAGCAGCCTCAAGAACACCGGGGAGCTGTTTTTT. This translates into CASSLKNTGELFF.

This clonotype was detected only a few times. This chain uses TRBV5-1 with TRBJ2-7, with D maybe TRBD2 (6 bases). Trimming cost V 1 base and J 0 bases, with 11 bases left between them. Germline CDR1 reads SGHRS; CDR2 reads YFSETQ. The CDR3 sequence is 15 residues long. CDR3 DNA sequence: TGCGCCAGCAGCTTGTTATACGGGAGCTCCTACGAGCAGTACTTC. This codes for CASSLLYGSSYEQYF.

The rearrangement links TRBV28 to TRBJ1-2; D uncertain. Germline assignment: CDR1 MDHEN and CDR2 SYDVKM. V was clipped by 2 bases and J by 4 bases, with 11 bases between them. The CDR3 has 14 amino acids. The CDR3 coding sequence is TGTGCCAGCAGTTTACCTGGTCAGATCTATGGCTACACCTTC. Its protein is CASSLPGQIYGYTF.

This clonotype was counted many times. The V gene is TRBV28, the J gene TRBJ2-5, with D maybe TRBD1 (5 bases). Trimming pared 2 bases from V and 1 base from J, leaving 8 bases between. CDR1 is MDHEN and CDR2 is SYDVKM in the germline V gene. This CDR3 is 14 amino acids long. This CDR3 is CASSLRQPQETQYF. The CDR3 nucleotides read TGTGCCAGCAGTTTAAGACAGCCCCAAGAGACCCAGTACTTC.

The table lists this clonotype with a few counts. This could be a read error, since a much larger clone is one nucleotide away. The chain joins TRBV20-1 to TRBJ2-4; D is possibly TRBD1 or TRBD2 (5 bases each). CDR3 length: 17 amino acids. The germline V gene has CDR1 DFQATT and CDR2 SNEGSKA (reference sequence). Here the CDR3 reads CSARGAGGGIAKNIKYF. For the CDR3, the DNA is TGCAGTGCTAGAGGGGCAGGTGGGGGAATCGCCAAAAACATTAAGTACTTC.

Only a few counts were recorded for this clonotype. Given a much more abundant clone one base away, this may be a read error. This chain connects TRBV15 to TRBJ2-7; TRBD1 agrees at 8 bases. From germline, CDR1 is LNHNV and CDR2 YYDKDF (reference sequence). The CDR3 covers 15 residues. The V and J ends lost 0 bases and 0 bases, in that order; junction bases with no gene match: 1. CDR3 bases: TGTGCCACCAGCAGAGAAACAGGGGGCTCCTACGAGCAGTACTTC. Protein product: CATSRETGGSYEQYF.

In this sample, this clonotype turned up many times. This rearrangement joins TRBV19 to TRBJ1-1; D perhaps matches TRBD1 (5 bases). The CDR3 totals 14 residues. V was cut by 3 bases and J by 1 base, with 9 bases left in between. The germline CDR1 and CDR2 sequences are LNHDA and SQIVND (reference sequence). The CDR3 nucleotides read TGTGCCAGTAGTATTGACAGACCGAACACTGAAGCTTTCTTT. Protein: CASSIDRPNTEAFF.

J is TRBJ2-7 and V is TRBV6-1; D might be TRBD2 (6 bases). The CDR3 sequence is 12 residues long. Between the trimmed V and J ends, which lost 1 base and 7 bases, there was a span of 8 bases. The V gene's germline CDR1 is MNHNS and CDR2 SASEGT. CDR3 in DNA: TGTGCCAGCAGTGAAGAGGCGGGGGAGCAGTACTTC. Its translation: CASSEEAGEQYF.

The sample holds many counts of this clonotype. This chain links TRBV6-1 with TRBJ1-5, with D perhaps TRBD1 (6 bases). V was cut by 7 bases and J by 7 bases, with 23 bases left in between. The CDR3 spans 16 residues. The germline gives CDR1 MNHNS, CDR2 SASEGT. CDR3 sequence: CASTRRSQGINQPQHF. The CDR3 region has the DNA TGTGCCAGCACCAGAAGGTCGCAGGGGATTAACCAGCCCCAGCATTTT.

This clonotype has a count of ten or more. The chain employs TRBV24-1 and TRBJ2-6; D remains unclear. Germline assignment: CDR1 KGHDR and CDR2 SFDVKD. CDR3 length: 16 residues. With 3 bases removed from V and 2 bases from J, the gap between germline ends came to 10 bases. The CDR3 protein is CATSDPTVPGANVLTF. In DNA form, the CDR3 reads TGTGCCACCAGTGATCCGACGGTACCTGGGGCCAACGTCCTGACTTTC.

Points on this clonotype: A read error is possible here, since a much larger clone lies one base away. The CDR3 ends on some other residue instead of the conserved phenylalanine or tryptophan, so this is likely a read error. This sequence joins TRBV12-5 and TRBJ1-5; D is undetermined. CDR1 is LGHNT and CDR2 is FRNRAP in the germline V gene. V was shortened by 5 bases and J by 11 bases, with 16 bases between the two germline ends. CDR3 length: 13 amino acids. The CDR3 nucleotides are TGTGCTAGTGGTACCTTCGGACTTCAATCCCAGCATTTG. Protein: CASGTFGLQSQHL.

This rearrangement joins TRBV5-1 to TRBJ1-1; D possibly corresponds to TRBD1 (6 bases). V gave up 4 bases and J gave up 3 bases, with 19 bases separating them. Germline values: CDR1 SGHRS, CDR2 YFSETQ. The CDR3 totals 16 residues. DNA of the CDR3: TGCGCCAGCAGCCTCCGGGACACCTACCCCCACACTGAAGCTTTCTTT. Translated: CASSLRDTYPHTEAFF.

This clonotype was picked up many times. The chain links TRBV5-1 to TRBJ1-1, with 7 bases matching TRBD1. CDR3 length equals 16 residues. Trimming at V came to 4 bases and at J to 5 bases, leaving 14 bases not matched to a gene. Per germline, CDR1 SGHRS and CDR2 YFSETQ. CDR3 protein: CASSPGQPKVWTEAFF. The CDR3 DNA reads TGCGCCAGCAGCCCGGGACAGCCCAAGGTGTGGACTGAAGCTTTCTTT.

This clonotype was counted only a few times. Sequence at one end of the junction differs from germline and may be a read error. The genes are TRBV19 and TRBJ2-7; D gene uncertain. The CDR3 contains 13 residues. Germline V gene sequence: CDR1 LNHDA, CDR2 SQIVND (reference sequence). As DNA, the CDR3 is TGTGCCAGTAGTATATACCTCTCCTACGAGCGGTACTTC. Its translation: CASSIYLSYERYF.

This clonotype was found many times. The rearrangement uses TRBV7-2 and TRBJ2-5; no definite D call. Trimming took off 5 bases at V and 4 bases at J, with 11 bases between the two ends. CDR3 size: 13 residues. The germline CDR1 and CDR2 sequences are SGHTA and FQGNSA. CDR3 in amino acids: CASSRGALETQYF. The CDR3 DNA is TGTGCCAGCAGCCGCGGCGCCCTAGAGACCCAGTACTTC.

CDR3 nucleotides: TGTGCCAGCAGTACCGGCGGGGGGGGTGTCATCCACGAGCAGTACTTC. This translates into CASSTGGGGVIHEQYF. V is TRBV28 and J is TRBJ2-7; 9 bases fit TRBD2. V shed 5 bases and J 5 bases; nucleotides not matched to a gene: 13. This CDR3 is 16 amino acids long. Germline CDR1 and CDR2: MDHEN and SYDVKM.

As to this clonotype: A much larger clone differs by one base, so this may be a read error. The V call is TRBV28, the J call TRBJ1-1; a weak D match, TRBD1 (6 bases). The CDR3 totals 14 residues. The germline gives CDR1 MDHEN, CDR2 SYDVKM. For the CDR3, the DNA is TGTGTCAGCACCGCGGGGGCGCGGAACACTGAAGCTTTCTTT. Translating it yields CVSTAGARNTEAFF.